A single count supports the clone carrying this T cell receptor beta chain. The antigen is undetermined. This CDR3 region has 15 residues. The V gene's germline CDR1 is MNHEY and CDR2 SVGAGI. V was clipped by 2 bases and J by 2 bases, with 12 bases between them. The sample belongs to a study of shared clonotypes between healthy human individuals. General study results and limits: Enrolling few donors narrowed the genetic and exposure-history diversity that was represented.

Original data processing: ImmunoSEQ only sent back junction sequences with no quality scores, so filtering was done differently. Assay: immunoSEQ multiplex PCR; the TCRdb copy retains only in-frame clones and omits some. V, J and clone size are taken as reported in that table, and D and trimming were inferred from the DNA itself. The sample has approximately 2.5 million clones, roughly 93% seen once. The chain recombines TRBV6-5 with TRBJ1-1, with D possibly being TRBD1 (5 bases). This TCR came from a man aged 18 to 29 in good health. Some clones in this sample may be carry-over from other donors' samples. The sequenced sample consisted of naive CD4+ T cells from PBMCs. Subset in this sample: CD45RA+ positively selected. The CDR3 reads CASSYEARVNTEAFF. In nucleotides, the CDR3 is TGTGCCAGCAGTTACGAGGCCAGGGTCAACACTGAAGCTTTCTTT.